These 30 T cell receptor beta chains were all obtained from the same sample, sequenced in a study of shared clonotypes between healthy human individuals. Libraries were prepared by immunoSEQ multiplex PCR; TCRdb keeps only in-frame clonotypes and omits some of them. Counted here are about 2.4 million clones, just over 90% occurring once; the ten biggest clones make up roughly 0.15%. Specimen: naive CD4+ T cells sorted from blood. Indicated subset: CD45RA+ positively selected. These receptors were obtained from a young man in good health.

The V call is TRBV30, the J call TRBJ2-2, with 8 bases matching TRBD1. The CDR3 is 14 amino acids. Germline loops: CDR1 GTSNPN, CDR2 SVGIG (reference sequence). The V and J ends lost 2 bases and 4 bases, in that order; junction bases with no gene match: 3. The CDR3 nucleotides read TGTGCCTGGAGTTGGGACAGGTTCACCGGGGAGCTGTTTTTT. This gives the protein CAWSWDRFTGELFF. The whole variable domain, filled in from reference TRBV30 and TRBJ2-2, reads SQTIHQWPATLVQPVGSPLSLECTVEGTSNPNLYWYRQAAGRGLQLLFYSVGIGQISSEVPQNLSASRPQDRQFILSSKKLLLSDSGFYLCAWSWDRFTGELFFGEGSRLTVL.

This clone has just one count. The gene calls are TRBV5-4 and TRBJ2-1; 8 bases agree with TRBD2. The ends lost 3 bases at V and 10 bases at J; junction bases unmatched: 6. Germline values: CDR1 SGHNT, CDR2 YYREEE (reference sequence). The CDR3 extends over 13 amino acids. The CDR3 region is CASSSKAGEEQFF. The CDR3 bases are TGTGCCAGCAGCTCGAAAGCGGGAGAGGAGCAGTTCTTC.

This chain uses TRBV21-1 with TRBJ2-5; the listed D gene, TRBD2, was not tested against the DNA. TRBV21-1 has pseudogene status. This CDR3 has 15 amino acids. CDR3 in amino acids: CASSKGGSSQETQYF. The CDR3 coding sequence is TGTGCCAGCAGCAAAGGAGGCAGTTCCCAAGAGACCCAGTACTTC.

The rearrangement uses TRBV19 and TRBJ2-1; 14 bases match TRBD2. The germline V gene encodes CDR1 LNHDA and CDR2 SQIVND (reference sequence). The CDR3 loop spans 17 amino acids. Trimming cost V 8 bases and J 5 bases; bases outside gene matches: 11. The CDR3 DNA is TGTGCCAGTGGAGGGATTCGGACTAGCGGGAGGAACAATGAGCAGTTCTTC. It specifies CASGGIRTSGRNNEQFF.

The J gene is TRBJ1-1, the V gene TRBV9; TRBD1 might be the D (6 bases). Between the trimmed V and J ends, which lost 3 bases and 0 bases, there was a span of 15 bases. Germline lookup yields CDR1 SGDLS and CDR2 YYNGEE. This CDR3 comprises 16 residues. CDR3 sequence: CASSAGQPIMNTEAFF. The CDR3 nucleotides are TGTGCCAGCAGCGCAGGACAGCCGATCATGAACACTGAAGCTTTCTTT.

The chain combines TRBV10-2 with TRBJ2-1, with D perhaps matching TRBD2 (6 bases). Trimming took off 10 bases at V and 4 bases at J, with 20 bases between the two ends. In germline, CDR1 is WSHSY, CDR2 SAAADI. This CDR3 spans 15 amino acids. The CDR3 sequence: CATLGHTAGYNEQFF. The DNA of the CDR3 is TGCGCCACCCTTGGCCATACGGCGGGGTACAATGAGCAGTTCTTC.

The chain links TRBV11-2 to TRBJ2-1; D possibly corresponds to TRBD2 (5 bases). From germline, CDR1 is SGHAT and CDR2 FQNNGV. CDR3 length: 15 amino acids. The V gene lost 5 bases and the J gene lost 6 bases, with 17 bases spanning the gap. The chain's CDR3 is CASSPQEGLVNEQFF. In nucleotides, the CDR3 is TGTGCCAGCAGCCCCCAAGAGGGCCTTGTCAATGAGCAGTTCTTC.

The gene calls are TRBV7-9 and TRBJ1-1, with D perhaps matching TRBD1 (6 bases). Trimming took off 1 base at V and 4 bases at J, with 19 bases between the two ends. Germline CDR1 SEHNR, CDR2 FQNEAQ (reference sequence). There are 17 residues in the CDR3. The chain's CDR3 is CASSLVGGANQRTEAFF. DNA of the CDR3: TGTGCCAGCAGCTTAGTTGGGGGCGCGAACCAGCGCACTGAAGCTTTCTTT.

The V and J genes are TRBV9 and TRBJ2-7; D might be TRBD1 (6 bases). V gave up 4 bases and J gave up 3 bases, with 14 bases separating them. The CDR3 contains 14 residues. Germline V gives CDR1 SGDLS, CDR2 YYNGEE. The CDR3 DNA follows: TGTGCCAGCAGCTCTACAGGGATTAGCTACGAGCAGTACTTC. Amino acids: CASSSTGISYEQYF.

CDR3 residues: CASSYLEGNEQYF. The CDR3 DNA sequence: TGTGCCAGCAGTTACTTAGAGGGAAACGAGCAGTACTTC. V gene TRBV6-6 combines with J gene TRBJ2-7, with a weak D call TRBD2 (5 bases). The V gene lost 1 base and the J gene lost 5 bases, with 9 bases spanning the gap. The CDR3 totals 13 residues. The germline gives CDR1 MNHNY, CDR2 SVGAGI (reference sequence).

The J gene is TRBJ2-5, the V gene TRBV9; D gene uncertain. The CDR3 runs 11 residues. Germline V CDR1 and CDR2: SGDLS, YYNGEE. Between the trimmed V and J ends, which lost 3 bases and 7 bases, there was a span of 7 bases. The CDR3 loop reads CASSDSWTQYF. The CDR3 DNA follows: TGTGCCAGCAGCGACAGTTGGACCCAGTACTTC.

The chain employs TRBV5-1 and TRBJ1-6; D gene unclear. CDR1 is SGHRS, CDR2 YFSETQ, per germline. V was trimmed by 0 bases and J by 3 bases, leaving 16 bases between them. CDR3 size: 18 residues. The CDR3 DNA follows: TGCGCCAGCAGCTTGGATTCTCCAGGAACAAACTATAATTCACCCCTCCACTTT. Translating gives CASSLDSPGTNYNSPLHF.

CDR3 bases: TGTGCCAGCAGTAGAACTTCTGAAGCTTTCTTT. Amino acid sequence: CASSRTSEAFF. The rearrangement joins TRBV6-1 to TRBJ1-1; D call uncertain. Per the germline V gene, CDR1 is MNHNS and CDR2 is SASEGT. The CDR3 covers 11 residues. V was shortened by 5 bases and J by 6 bases, with 7 bases between the two germline ends.

The rearrangement uses TRBV15 and TRBJ2-6; 9 nucleotides agree with TRBD2. Looked up from germline, CDR1 is LNHNV and CDR2 is YYDKDF (reference sequence). The CDR3 is 22 residues long. After removal of 0 bases from V and 0 bases from J, the junction contained 15 bases not matched to a gene. CDR3 coding DNA: TGTGCCACCAGCAGAGATCAGGGGTGGGTTAGCGGGGGATCCTCTGGGGCCAACGTCCTGACTTTC. Amino acids: CATSRDQGWVSGGSSGANVLTF. Combining the CDR3 with reference TRBV15 and TRBJ2-6 gives the whole variable domain DAMVIQNPRYQVTQFGKPVTLSCSQTLNHNVMYWYQQKSSQAPKLLFHYYDKDFNNEADTPDNFQSRRPNTSFCFLDIRSPGLGDTAMYLCATSRDQGWVSGGSSGANVLTFGAGSRLTVL.

This chain links TRBV20-1 with TRBJ2-5; perhaps TRBD1 as D (5 bases). Gene TRBJ2-7 matches the end of the DNA better, so the J call may be wrong. Looked up from germline, CDR1 is DFQATT and CDR2 is SNEGSKA (reference sequence). This CDR3 contains 11 residues. CDR3 coding DNA: TGCAGTGCTACCAGGGTCTACGAGCAGTACTTC. This sequence encodes CSATRVYEQYF.

This chain links TRBV12-5 with TRBJ2-1; perhaps TRBD2 as D (5 bases). The CDR3 runs 15 residues. V lost 4 bases and J lost 0, with 10 bases in between. CDR1 is LGHNT, CDR2 FRNRAP, per germline. CDR3 residues: CASGSARDSYNEQFF. For the CDR3, the DNA is TGTGCTAGTGGTTCGGCGAGGGACTCCTACAATGAGCAGTTCTTC.

The genes are TRBV7-9 and TRBJ1-2, with a possible D match to TRBD1 (5 bases). This CDR3 has 13 amino acids. The ends were cut back, 5 bases at V and 2 bases at J, with 9 bases in the middle. Germline CDR1 SEHNR, CDR2 FQNEAQ (reference sequence). The CDR3 DNA reads TGTGCCAGCAGCATGACAGCGAACTATGGCTACACCTTC. Translated, it gives CASSMTANYGYTF.

As regards this clone: The sample has other DNA sequences that encode this CDR3 too. V is TRBV27 and J is TRBJ2-2, with D tentatively TRBD1 (6 bases). The germline V gene encodes CDR1 MNHEY and CDR2 SMNVEV (reference sequence). The V and J ends lost 2 bases and 1 base respectively, with 8 bases between them. This CDR3 comprises 15 residues. DNA for the CDR3: TGTGCCAGCAGTTTAGAGGACAGGAACACCGGGGAGCTGTTTTTT. Its protein is CASSLEDRNTGELFF.

The rearrangement links TRBV7-2 to TRBJ2-2; 7 positions match TRBD1. The germline V gene encodes CDR1 SGHTA and CDR2 FQGNSA. Trimming cost V 6 bases and J 6 bases; bases outside gene matches: 4. The CDR3 loop spans 13 amino acids. Here the CDR3 reads CASRQQGPGELFF. The CDR3 DNA reads as TGTGCCAGCAGACAACAGGGGCCCGGGGAGCTGTTTTTT.

The rearrangement joins TRBV18 to TRBJ2-7; D remains ambiguous. Germline V gene lookup returns CDR1 KGHSH and CDR2 LQKENI. The CDR3 has 14 residues. Trimming took off 0 bases at V and 2 bases at J, with 8 bases between the two ends. In DNA form, the CDR3 reads TGTGCCAGCTCACCACCGTTGCCGACCTACGAGCAGTACTTC. It yields the protein CASSPPLPTYEQYF.

The chain has TRBV11-2 and TRBJ2-3; 11 nucleotides match TRBD1. Per the germline V gene, CDR1 is SGHAT and CDR2 is FQNNGV. The CDR3 has 18 residues. Unmatched junction bases numbered 14, after V lost 6 bases and J lost 3 bases. The CDR3 DNA sequence: TGTGCCAGCAGGTCTCCCGGGACAGGGGGGAGAGGGACAGATACGCAGTATTTT. Translation: CASRSPGTGGRGTDTQYF.

This clone was recorded once. The gene calls are TRBV28 and TRBJ2-7; TRBD1 agrees at 8 bases. Germline CDR1 is MDHEN and CDR2 is SYDVKM. J was trimmed by 3 bases and V by 7 bases; bases with no gene match: 11. The CDR3 totals 15 residues. CDR3 loop: CASTPHMTGVYEQYF. For the CDR3, the DNA is TGTGCCAGCACGCCCCACATGACAGGGGTCTACGAGCAGTACTTC.

The rearrangement uses TRBV6-4 and TRBJ1-2; possibly TRBD1 for D (6 bases). The CDR3 runs 16 residues. Looked up from germline, CDR1 is MRHNA and CDR2 is SNTAGT. V lost 5 bases and J lost 2, with 18 bases in between. CDR3 sequence: CASSMNPGTSNYGYTF. CDR3 sequence (DNA): TGTGCCAGCAGTATGAATCCCGGGACATCCAACTATGGCTACACCTTC.

To note about this clone: Within the sample, other DNA sequences also encode this same CDR3. The chain carries TRBV7-9 and TRBJ2-2, with 7 bases lining up with TRBD1. Germline V CDR1 and CDR2: SEHNR, FQNEAQ (reference sequence). The CDR3 is 15 residues long. Losses at the gene ends were 5 bases for V and 1 base for J; bases not matched to a gene: 4. The CDR3 DNA is TGTGCCAGCAGCCTAAGACAGGGGAACACCGGGGAGCTGTTTTTT. It codes for CASSLRQGNTGELFF.

The rearrangement links TRBV9 to TRBJ2-3; D remains ambiguous. The V end lost 2 bases, the J end lost 4 bases, and 11 bases lay between the germline ends. The CDR3 totals 14 residues. Germline values: CDR1 SGDLS, CDR2 YYNGEE. CDR3 sequence (DNA): TGTGCCAGCAGCGTGAAAAGTTTGGCAGATACGCAGTATTTT. Protein: CASSVKSLADTQYF.

This sequence joins TRBV6-5 and TRBJ1-1; perhaps TRBD1 as D (6 bases). The CDR3 covers 15 residues. Germline-derived CDR1 and CDR2 are MNHEY and SVGAGI. Trimming took off 5 bases at V and 12 bases at J, with 25 bases between the two ends. DNA for the CDR3: TGTGCCAGCAGTAGCGAAGGGAAGGGGGGGCCAAGGCCTTTCTTT. It is translated as CASSSEGKGGPRPFF.

The CDR3 loop reads CASSQEGTGGRAKSGYTF. CDR3 sequence (DNA): TGCGCCAGCAGCCAAGAGGGTACAGGGGGAAGGGCTAAATCGGGCTACACCTTC. V and J are TRBV4-1 and TRBJ1-2; 8 bases are a match to TRBD1. Trimming took 0 bases from V and 8 from J; bases not matched to a gene: 17. The CDR3 runs to 18 residues. The germline V gene encodes CDR1 MGHRA and CDR2 YSYEKL.

As regards this clone: A junction boundary mismatches the germline segment, possibly from a read error. V usage is TRBV7-7 and J usage is TRBJ2-6, with a weak D call TRBD1 (5 bases). The germline V gene encodes CDR1 SSHAT and CDR2 FNYEAQ (reference sequence). CDR3 length equals 18 residues. The CDR3 reads CASSLAQDGHSGANVLTF. In nucleotides, the CDR3 is TGTGCTAGCAGCTTAGCTCAGGACGGACACTCTGGGGCCAACGTCCTGACTTTC.

This clone was counted once. The rearrangement uses TRBV4-3 and TRBJ2-7; 7 positions match TRBD1. The junction had 10 bases not matched to a gene; V was cut back by 4 bases and J by 4 bases. The germline CDR1 and CDR2 sequences are LGHNA and YSLEER. The CDR3 loop spans 15 amino acids. The CDR3 DNA is TGCGCCAGCAGCCGACAACAGGGGAGTAAGTACGAGCAGTACTTC. It codes for CASSRQQGSKYEQYF.

This clone was observed once. V is TRBV19 and J is TRBJ2-1; tentative D call: TRBD2 (6 bases). The germline gives CDR1 LNHDA, CDR2 SQIVND (reference sequence). The CDR3 runs to 15 residues. V lost 7 bases, J lost 0 bases, and 13 bases lay in between. The CDR3 reads CASTPGVSSYNEQFF. The DNA of the CDR3 is TGTGCCAGTACCCCGGGAGTTAGCTCCTACAATGAGCAGTTCTTC.